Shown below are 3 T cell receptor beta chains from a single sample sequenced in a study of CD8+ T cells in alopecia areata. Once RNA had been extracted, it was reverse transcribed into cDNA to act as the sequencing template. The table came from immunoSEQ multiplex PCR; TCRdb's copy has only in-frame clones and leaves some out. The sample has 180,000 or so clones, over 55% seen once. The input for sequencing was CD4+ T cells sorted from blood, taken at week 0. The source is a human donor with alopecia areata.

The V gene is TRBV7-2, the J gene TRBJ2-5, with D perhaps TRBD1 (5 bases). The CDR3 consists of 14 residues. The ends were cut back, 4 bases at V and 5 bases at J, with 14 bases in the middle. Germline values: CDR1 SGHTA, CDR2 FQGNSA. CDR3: CASSSPAGKETQYF. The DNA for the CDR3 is TGTGCCAGCAGCTCCCCAGCAGGGAAGGAGACCCAGTACTTC.

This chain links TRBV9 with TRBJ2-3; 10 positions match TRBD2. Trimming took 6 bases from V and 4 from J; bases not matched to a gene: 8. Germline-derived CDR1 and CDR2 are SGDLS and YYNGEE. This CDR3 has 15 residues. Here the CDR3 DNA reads TGTGCCAGCAACCCAGCGGGGGGGCCATCAGATACGCAGTATTTT. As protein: CASNPAGGPSDTQYF.

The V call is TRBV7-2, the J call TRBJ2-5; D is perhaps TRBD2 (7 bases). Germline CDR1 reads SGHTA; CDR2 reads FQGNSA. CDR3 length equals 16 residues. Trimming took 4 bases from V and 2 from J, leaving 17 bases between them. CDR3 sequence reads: CASSSISSGQQETQYF. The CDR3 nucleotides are TGTGCCAGCAGCTCAATTTCTAGCGGACAGCAAGAGACCCAGTACTTC. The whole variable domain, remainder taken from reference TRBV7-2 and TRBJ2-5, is GAGVSQSPSNKVTEKGKDVELRCDPISGHTALYWYRQSLGQGLEFLIYFQGNSAPDKSGLPSDRFSAERTGGSVSTLTIQRTQQEDSAVYLCASSSISSGQQETQYFGPGTRLLVL.